This T cell receptor beta chain was observed in a study of control samples from healthy donors and cancer patients. The assay was immunoSEQ multiplex PCR, and TCRdb's table has in-frame clones only and misses some. The table includes about 130,000 clones, approximately 90% detected once. The germline V gene encodes CDR1 SGHDT and CDR2 YYEEEE. Unmatched junction bases numbered 4, after V lost 0 bases and J lost 1 base. The CDR3 runs 17 residues. The chain carries TRBV5-6 and TRBJ1-6; TRBD1 aligns across 7 bases. This TCR came from a young man in good health. The sample consisted of blood. CDR3 sequence (DNA): TGTGCCAGCAGCTTGGCGGGGGACAGTTCCTATAATTCACCCCTCCACTTT. This encodes CASSLAGDSSYNSPLHF.